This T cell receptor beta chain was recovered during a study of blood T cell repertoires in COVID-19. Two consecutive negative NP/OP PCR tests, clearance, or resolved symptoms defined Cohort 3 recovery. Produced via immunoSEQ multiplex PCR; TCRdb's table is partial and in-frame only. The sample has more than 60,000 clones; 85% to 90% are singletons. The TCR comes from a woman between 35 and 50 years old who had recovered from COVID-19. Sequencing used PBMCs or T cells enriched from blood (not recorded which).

CDR3 region: CASLDGYEQFF. In DNA form, the CDR3 reads TGTGCCAGCCTAGACGGGTACGAGCAGTTCTTC. This sequence joins TRBV6-9 and TRBJ2-1, with D unresolved. The CDR3 has 11 residues. CDR1 is MNHGY and CDR2 is SVAAGI in the germline V gene. V was pared by 8 bases and J by 10 bases, with 12 bases between.